Below, 4 T cell receptor beta chains from the same sample are listed, as sequenced in a study of blood T cell repertoires in COVID-19 (dated by TCRdb to the early 2020s). Library method: the immunoSEQ multiplex PCR assay. TCRdb provides this immuneACCESS table in a form limited to in-frame rearrangements. Some clones are lacking; in checked studies, under half of them reflect an unresolved V gene, and why the rest are absent is not known. In this sample the table shows 150,000 to 250,000 clones, roughly 94% of which occur a single time. The ten largest clones take up about 0.76% of the sample. The source material was peripheral blood. The receptors come from a man in his thirties or forties with COVID-19, enrolled during active disease.

The rearrangement joins TRBV24-1 to TRBJ2-3; D ambiguous. Germline loops: CDR1 KGHDR, CDR2 SFDVKD. The V gene lost 3 bases and the J gene lost 6 bases, with 3 bases spanning the gap. The CDR3 is 11 residues long. The CDR3 bases are TGTGCCACCAGTGATCGGGATACGCAGTATTTT. Translated: CATSDRDTQYF.

This rearrangement joins TRBV10-3 to TRBJ2-7, with a weak D call TRBD2 (7 bases). CDR1 is ENHRY and CDR2 is SYGVKD in the germline V gene. This CDR3 contains 15 residues. V was trimmed by 3 bases and J by 0 bases, leaving 12 bases between them. In nucleotides, the CDR3 is TGTGCCATCAGTGATTCGGCGGGGGCCTCCTACGAGCAGTACTTC. This encodes CAISDSAGASYEQYF.

This clone was seen a single time. This chain uses TRBV5-6 with TRBJ2-5, with a tentative D call TRBD1 (6 bases). CDR1 is SGHDT, CDR2 YYEEEE, per germline. The V and J ends lost 1 base and 4 bases respectively, with 8 bases between them. This CDR3 spans 13 amino acids. The CDR3, as DNA: TGTGCCAGCAGCTTGACAGGGCCAGAGACCCAGTACTTC. Protein sequence: CASSLTGPETQYF.

In its sample, this clone was seen once. This chain links TRBV10-3 with TRBJ1-1, with a tentative D call TRBD1 (5 bases). CDR1 is ENHRY, CDR2 SYGVKD, per germline. V was cut by 4 bases and J by 3 bases, with 15 bases left in between. The CDR3 runs 15 residues. CDR3 sequence (DNA): TGTGCCATCAGTGCCTCAGCGGGAGGGGACACTGAAGCTTTCTTT. Amino acids: CAISASAGGDTEAFF.